The next 27 T cell receptor beta chains were all read from a single sample in a study of cytomegalovirus exposure and HLA in healthy donors. PCR involved 60 Vbeta and 13 Jbeta primers. Here immunoSEQ multiplex PCR was the method, and the copy in TCRdb shows in-frame clones only, minus some. The sample consists of 110,000 or so clones, approximately 81% of them appearing once. The specimen was PBMCs. The origin of the receptors is a woman in her thirties or forties in good health and CMV-seronegative.

This clone was observed a handful of times. The chain uses TRBV2 and TRBJ2-5, with TRBD1 as a possible D gene (5 bases). V lost 6 bases and J 4 bases, leaving 21 bases between the germline ends. Germline CDR1 is SNHLY and CDR2 is FYNNEI. The CDR3 runs to 16 residues. CDR3 amino acids: CASSPRMGLTLETQYF. CDR3 nucleotide sequence: TGTGCCAGCAGCCCGAGGATGGGGCTGACATTAGAGACCCAGTACTTC.

J is TRBJ2-5 and V is TRBV5-1, with TRBD2 matching 13 bases. The CDR3 extends over 16 amino acids. Germline V CDR1 and CDR2: SGHRS, YFSETQ. V was pared by 4 bases and J by 4 bases, with 7 bases of the junction left unmatched. The CDR3 coding sequence is TGCGCCAGCAGCGCTCTACTAGCGGGAGGGCCAGAGACCCAGTACTTC. Translation gives CASSALLAGGPETQYF.

The chain uses TRBV5-4 and TRBJ2-7; 7 bases line up with TRBD2. V dropped 2 bases and J dropped 6; count of bases not matched to a gene: 5. The CDR3 contains 13 residues. CDR1 and CDR2 from the germline V gene are SGHNT and YYREEE (reference sequence). The CDR3 spells CASSFGAGAEQYF. The CDR3 DNA is TGTGCCAGCAGCTTTGGCGCGGGAGCCGAGCAGTACTTC.

The chain has TRBV11-2 and TRBJ2-4, with 8 bases matching TRBD2. V gave up 5 bases and J gave up 6 bases; unmatched junction bases: 6. The CDR3 runs 14 residues. Germline-derived CDR1 and CDR2 are SGHAT and FQNNGV. The CDR3 loop reads CASSRGGPPNIQYF. In nucleotides, the CDR3 is TGTGCCAGCAGCCGCGGGGGGCCACCAAACATTCAGTACTTC.

The genes are TRBV29-1 and TRBJ2-3, with D possibly TRBD2 on 7 matching bases. Per the germline V gene, CDR1 is SQVTM and CDR2 is ANQGSEA. Trimming took 8 bases from V and 2 from J, leaving 11 bases between them. The CDR3 contains 12 residues. The CDR3 loop is CSYAGATDTQYF. CDR3 sequence (DNA): TGCAGCTACGCGGGGGCCACAGATACGCAGTATTTT.

This rearrangement joins TRBV2 to TRBJ1-1; D not certain. Trimming left V 6 bases short and J 0 bases short, with 11 bases between. Germline CDR1 and CDR2: SNHLY and FYNNEI. The CDR3 runs 14 residues. CDR3 residues: CASRETGMNTEAFF. CDR3 nucleotides: TGTGCCAGCAGGGAAACGGGAATGAACACTGAAGCTTTCTTT.

Details on this clone: This same CDR3 is encoded by further DNA sequences in the sample. The chain recombines TRBV28 with TRBJ2-7, with a weak D call TRBD1 (6 bases). The CDR3 has 14 amino acids. The V and J ends lost 3 bases and 3 bases respectively, with 12 bases between them. CDR1 is MDHEN, CDR2 SYDVKM, per germline. Here the CDR3 reads CASSFFQGSYEQYF. Here the CDR3 DNA reads TGTGCCAGCAGTTTCTTTCAGGGGAGCTACGAGCAGTACTTC. The variable domain in full, completed from reference TRBV28 and TRBJ2-7, reads DVKVTQSSRYLVKRTGEKVFLECVQDMDHENMFWYRQDPGLGLRLIYFSYDVKMKEKGDIPEGYSVSREKKERFSLILESASTNQTSMYLCASSFFQGSYEQYFGPGTRLTVT.

The J gene is TRBJ1-2, the V gene TRBV28, with no clear D. Germline-derived CDR1 and CDR2 are MDHEN and SYDVKM. Trimming stripped 6 bases from V and 4 bases from J, with 15 bases between. CDR3 length equals 14 residues. This chain's CDR3 is CASSVGRQTYGYTF. The CDR3 region has the DNA TGTGCCAGCAGCGTCGGGAGGCAGACCTATGGCTACACCTTC.

The chain uses TRBV5-1 and TRBJ2-2; D is uncertain. CDR3 length equals 15 residues. V lost 4 bases and J 7 bases, leaving 17 bases between the germline ends. Germline loops: CDR1 SGHRS, CDR2 YFSETQ. The CDR3: CASSQRGSHVGELFF. Written as DNA, the CDR3 is TGCGCCAGCAGCCAGAGAGGCTCTCACGTCGGGGAGCTGTTTTTT.

The chain employs TRBV4-3 and TRBJ2-5; D is possibly TRBD2 (6 bases). The better agreement between TRBJ2-7 and the DNA end casts doubt on the J call. Germline lookup yields CDR1 LGHNA and CDR2 YSLEER. CDR3 length equals 16 residues. The CDR3 DNA is TGCGCCCTCCCTTCGGGACTTCACCTCACCATCTACGAGCAGTACTTC. This encodes CALPSGLHLTIYEQYF.

This chain links TRBV5-6 with TRBJ2-1; 7 bases agree with TRBD2. Per the germline V gene, CDR1 is SGHDT and CDR2 is YYEEEE. This CDR3 spans 18 amino acids. The junction had 16 bases not matched to a gene; V was cut back by 6 bases and J by 1 base. The CDR3 protein is CASTYLSGGSPSYNEQFF. CDR3 DNA sequence: TGTGCCAGCACCTATCTATCCGGGGGGTCCCCTTCCTACAATGAGCAGTTCTTC.

This sequence joins TRBV11-2 and TRBJ1-1, with D possibly matching TRBD1 (5 bases). V was pared by 5 bases and J by 4 bases, with 17 bases between. The CDR3 is made up of 15 amino acids. Per germline, CDR1 SGHAT and CDR2 FQNNGV. The CDR3 DNA sequence: TGTGCCAGCAGCCTTCGCTGGGGCGGGAGCACTGAAGCTTTCTTT. As protein: CASSLRWGGSTEAFF. The variable domain in full, completed from reference TRBV11-2 and TRBJ1-1, reads EAGVAQSPRYKIIEKRQSVAFWCNPISGHATLYWYQQILGQGPKLLIQFQNNGVVDDSQLPKDRFSAERLKGVDSTLKIQPAKLEDSAVYLCASSLRWGGSTEAFFGQGTRLTVV.

This clone was detected once. The rearrangement links TRBV28 to TRBJ2-7; TRBD1 aligns across 8 bases. Germline V gene lookup returns CDR1 MDHEN and CDR2 SYDVKM. This CDR3 region has 17 residues. J gave up 9 bases and V 5 bases, and 21 bases lay outside the gene matches. The CDR3 spells CASSPIEQGGLLPGQYF. As DNA, the CDR3 is TGTGCCAGCAGTCCCATTGAACAGGGGGGCCTTTTACCTGGGCAGTACTTC.

The chain couples TRBV5-4 to TRBJ2-7, with a weak D call TRBD2 (6 bases). V lost 4 bases to trimming and J lost 6 bases, with 14 bases between them. Looked up from germline, CDR1 is SGHNT and CDR2 is YYREEE (reference sequence). This CDR3 region has 13 residues. CDR3 bases: TGTGCCAGCAGCCCTCTACTAGCTTCCGAGCAGTACTTC. It is translated as CASSPLLASEQYF.

V usage is TRBV5-6 and J usage is TRBJ1-1; unclear D gene. In germline, CDR1 is SGHDT, CDR2 YYEEEE. The CDR3 runs 14 residues. Deletions cut 4 bases from V and 1 base from J, with 11 bases between. The DNA for the CDR3 is TGTGCCAGCAGCCCTCTAGGAGGGAACACTGAAGCTTTCTTT. Translating gives CASSPLGGNTEAFF.

The rearrangement links TRBV6-1 to TRBJ1-2, with 11 bases identical to TRBD1. Trimming cost V 6 bases and J 8 bases; bases outside gene matches: 5. Looked up from germline, CDR1 is MNHNS and CDR2 is SASEGT. The CDR3 runs to 13 residues. The CDR3 region is CASREDRGQGYTF. The CDR3 DNA follows: TGTGCCAGCAGGGAGGACAGGGGGCAAGGCTACACCTTC.

This chain uses TRBV7-9 with TRBJ1-2; 9 bases map to TRBD1. Germline assignment: CDR1 SEHNR and CDR2 FQNEAQ (reference sequence). The CDR3 length is 18 residues. V lost 4 bases, J lost 0 bases, and 12 bases stayed unmatched. The CDR3 DNA sequence: TGTGCCAGCAGCTCGGGGGGTACAGGGGGCGCCCCTAACTATGGCTACACCTTC. The encoded protein is CASSSGGTGGAPNYGYTF.

CDR3 DNA: TGTGCCAGCAGCTTGACGGGGGGGAAGGATACGCAGTATTTT. As protein: CASSLTGGKDTQYF. This chain connects TRBV5-8 to TRBJ2-3; 8 bases line up with TRBD2. The length of the CDR3 is 14 residues. V trimming: 1 base; J trimming: 6 bases; junction bases outside the gene matches: 4. Germline V lookup: CDR1 SGHTS, CDR2 YDEGEE. Supplemented by reference TRBV5-8 and TRBJ2-3, the full variable domain reads EAGVTQSPTHLIKTRGQQATLRCSPISGHTSVYWYQQALGLGLQFLLWYDEGEERNRGNFPPRFSGRQFPNYSSELNVNALELEDSALYLCASSLTGGKDTQYFGPGTRLTVL.

The chain carries TRBV4-1 and TRBJ2-1; D perhaps matches TRBD2 (5 bases). Trimming removed 2 bases at V and 1 base at J, with 12 bases between. This CDR3 has 16 amino acids. The germline gives CDR1 MGHRA, CDR2 YSYEKL. The CDR3 sequence is CASSQLSGWSYNEQFF. CDR3 nucleotides: TGCGCCAGCAGCCAATTGAGCGGTTGGTCCTACAATGAGCAGTTCTTC.

The V call is TRBV30, the J call TRBJ2-2, with a tentative D call TRBD1 (5 bases). Germline lookup yields CDR1 GTSNPN and CDR2 SVGIG (reference sequence). The ends were cut back, 0 bases at V and 6 bases at J, with 14 bases in the middle. The CDR3 loop spans 15 amino acids. The CDR3 DNA follows: TGTGCCTGGAGTGTACTTTCCAGGGCGTCCGGGGAGCTGTTTTTT. Encoded protein: CAWSVLSRASGELFF.

V is TRBV21-1 and J is TRBJ1-1; the table's D call, TRBD1, was not checked against the DNA. TRBV21-1 is assigned pseudogene status. The CDR3 is 14 residues long. In DNA, the CDR3 is TGTGCCAGCAGCATAGGACAGGGCAGCACTGAAGCTTTCTTT. This codes for CASSIGQGSTEAFF.

The rearrangement joins TRBV7-9 to TRBJ2-7, with 11 bases fitting TRBD1. Germline V gene lookup returns CDR1 SEHNR and CDR2 FQNEAQ (reference sequence). The CDR3 consists of 14 residues. CDR3 sequence (DNA): TGTTCCATCAGCCAGGGACAGGGGGCCTACGAGCAGTACTTC. It is translated as CSISQGQGAYEQYF.

The chain combines TRBV30 with TRBJ1-5, with 9 bases aligning to TRBD1. Looked up from germline, CDR1 is GTSNPN and CDR2 is SVGIG (reference sequence). The CDR3 consists of 13 residues. V was pared by 3 bases and J by 7 bases, with 4 bases of the junction left unmatched. The CDR3 sequence: CAWRDRGKQPQHF. The CDR3 DNA sequence: TGTGCCTGGAGGGACAGGGGTAAACAGCCCCAGCATTTT.

V and J are TRBV9 and TRBJ2-2, with D hard to call. Trimming took 0 bases from V and 7 from J, leaving 4 bases between them. This CDR3 region has 12 residues. The germline gives CDR1 SGDLS, CDR2 YYNGEE. The CDR3 DNA reads TGTGCCAGCAGCGTAGCGGGCGGGGAGCTGTTTTTT. Protein product: CASSVAGGELFF.

This chain uses TRBV7-2 with TRBJ2-3; maybe TRBD2 (6 bases). The CDR3 consists of 15 residues. Trimming pared 1 base from V and 3 bases from J, leaving 11 bases between. Germline V gives CDR1 SGHTA, CDR2 FQGNSA. The CDR3 loop is CASSLGGVGTDTQYF. The CDR3 DNA follows: TGTGCCAGCAGCTTAGGGGGGGTAGGGACAGATACGCAGTATTTT. Filled out from reference TRBV7-2 and TRBJ2-3, the complete variable domain reads GAGVSQSPSNKVTEKGKDVELRCDPISGHTALYWYRQSLGQGLEFLIYFQGNSAPDKSGLPSDRFSAERTGGSVSTLTIQRTQQEDSAVYLCASSLGGVGTDTQYFGPGTRLTVL.

The chain joins TRBV7-2 to TRBJ1-1; the D gene is possibly TRBD1 (5 bases). CDR1 SGHTA and CDR2 FQGNSA come from the germline V gene. The CDR3 totals 13 residues. Trimming removed 6 bases at V and 3 bases at J, with 11 bases between. Here the CDR3 reads CASRDSSHTEAFF. CDR3 coding DNA: TGTGCCAGCAGAGACAGTTCTCACACTGAAGCTTTCTTT. Full variable domain (missing parts from reference TRBV7-2 and TRBJ1-1): GAGVSQSPSNKVTEKGKDVELRCDPISGHTALYWYRQSLGQGLEFLIYFQGNSAPDKSGLPSDRFSAERTGGSVSTLTIQRTQQEDSAVYLCASRDSSHTEAFFGQGTRLTVV.

Worth noting for this clone: The same CDR3 can be traced to other DNA sequences in this sample. This rearrangement joins TRBV6-5 to TRBJ1-4; D might be TRBD1 (5 bases). V lost 0 bases and J 6 bases, leaving 8 bases between the germline ends. There are 14 residues in the CDR3. CDR1 MNHEY and CDR2 SVGAGI come from the germline V gene. This CDR3 reads CASSYSGGDEKLFF. DNA for the CDR3: TGTGCCAGCAGTTACTCGGGGGGAGATGAAAAACTGTTTTTT.